This TCR beta chain originates from a study of T cell responses to AZD1222 COVID-19 vaccine. Clones were sequenced by immunoSEQ multiplex PCR, and TCRdb holds only the in-frame ones, with some missing. The sample includes 150,000 to 200,000 clones, about 92% seen only once; the top ten take 0.9%. This TCR derives from an adult in good health. The specimen comprised peripheral blood, sampled on day 0 of AZD1222 vaccination.

The CDR3 DNA reads TGTGCCAGCAGCTTATCTGTAGGGGGTAATTCACCCCTCCACTTT. Amino acids: CASSLSVGGNSPLHF. This sequence joins TRBV11-2 and TRBJ1-6; tentatively, D is TRBD1 (6 bases). The CDR3 extends over 15 amino acids. Germline CDR1 reads SGHAT; CDR2 reads FQNNGV. V was clipped by 2 bases and J by 6 bases, with 11 bases between them.